Listed below are T cell receptor beta chains from one sample, sequenced in a study of control samples from healthy donors and cancer patients. TCRdb's table, derived via immunoSEQ multiplex PCR, lists solely in-frame clones and lacks some. This table has 170,000 or so clones, 90% to 95% appearing once. Sequences were obtained from blood. The receptors were sampled from a man aged 25-45 years in good health. Each CDR3 is given with its conserved first and last residue. The order of the fields is CDR3 protein, CDR3 DNA, J gene, D gene, V gene, clone size. A D gene is named only where the DNA matches it firmly. The size field is filled for only some rows; it gives once, few, many or a size class.

CASSTGLAGDHNEQFF	TGCGCCAGCAGCACTGGACTAGCGGGAGACCACAATGAGCAGTTCTTC	TRBJ2-1	TRBD2	TRBV5-1	.
CASSYSTSGRDTGELFF	TGTGCCAGCAGTTACTCGACTAGCGGGAGGGACACCGGGGAGCTGTTTTTT	TRBJ2-2	TRBD2	TRBV6-2/TRBV6-3	.
CASSLWDQPQHF	TGTGCCAGCAGCTTGTGGGATCAGCCCCAGCATTTT	TRBJ1-5	.	TRBV5-8	.
CASSPLGVNEQFF	TGCGCCAGCAGCCCCTTAGGGGTCAATGAGCAGTTCTTC	TRBJ2-1	.	TRBV4-3	.
CASSNPWGTYRTDTQYF	TGTGCCAGCAGCAACCCCTGGGGGACTTATCGCACAGATACGCAGTATTTT	TRBJ2-3	.	TRBV11-2	.
CASSLGGPNTEAFF	TGTGCCAGCAGCCTCGGAGGACCCAACACTGAAGCTTTCTTT	TRBJ1-1	.	TRBV7-2	.
CASSPLGRLNTGELFF	TGTGCCAGCAGCCCCTTGGGACGATTAAACACCGGGGAGCTGTTTTTT	TRBJ2-2	.	TRBV6-2/TRBV6-3	.
CASSHSSGGGNEQFF	TGTGCCAGCAGTCATTCTAGCGGGGGGGGGAATGAGCAGTTCTTC	TRBJ2-1	TRBD2	TRBV6-2/TRBV6-3	few
CASSLGGLGNQPQHF	TGTGCCAGCAGCTTGGGGGGTTTGGGCAATCAGCCCCAGCATTTT	TRBJ1-5	.	TRBV5-6	.
CASGYGHRYEQYF	TGTGCCAGCGGCTACGGACACCGCTACGAGCAGTACTTC	TRBJ2-7	.	TRBV27	.
CASSPGRTRYYNEQFF	TGTGCCAGCAGCCCTGGAAGGACTAGGTACTACAATGAGCAGTTCTTC	TRBJ2-1	TRBD2	TRBV7-2	.
CASSSRREFNEQYF	TGTGCCAGCAGCTCACGAAGGGAGTTCAACGAGCAGTACTTC	TRBJ2-7	.	TRBV7-2	.
CSASSLQKSYGYTF	TGCAGTGCTAGTTCCCTACAGAAGTCCTATGGCTACACCTTC	TRBJ1-2	.	TRBV20-1	.
CAWTSGGLARHF	TGTGCCTGGACTAGCGGGGGCCTAGCTCGGCACTTC	TRBJ2-7	TRBD2	TRBV30	few
CASSFVNSGSYEQYF	TGTGCCAGCAGCTTCGTGAATAGCGGGAGTTACGAGCAGTACTTC	TRBJ2-7	TRBD2	TRBV7-4	.
CASSLVGTGSEKLFF	TGTGCCAGCAGCTTAGTCGGGACAGGGTCTGAAAAACTGTTTTTT	TRBJ1-4	TRBD1	TRBV11-2	.
CATSDSRQGWSGELFF	TGTGCCACCAGTGATTCTCGACAGGGCTGGAGCGGGGAGCTGTTTTTT	TRBJ2-2	TRBD1	TRBV24-1	once
CAISESPDYEQYF	TGTGCCATCAGTGAGTCCCCGGACTACGAGCAGTACTTC	TRBJ2-7	.	TRBV10-3	once
CASSLRDGSYEQYF	TGTGCCAGTAGCCTCCGGGACGGGTCCTACGAGCAGTACTTC	TRBJ2-7	.	TRBV19	.
CASSPGGLDGTEAFF	TGTGCCAGTAGTCCCGGGGGGCTGGATGGCACTGAAGCTTTCTTT	TRBJ1-1	.	TRBV19	.
CASSLAQGASDEQYF	TGCGCCAGCAGCTTGGCCCAAGGGGCCTCCGACGAGCAGTACTTC	TRBJ2-7	.	TRBV5-1	.
CASSLNFGREQFF	TGTGCCAGCAGCTTAAATTTCGGCAGGGAGCAGTTCTTC	TRBJ2-1	.	TRBV7-2	.
CASSSGGSVYNEQFF	TGCGCCAGCAGCTCGGGGGGATCAGTCTACAATGAGCAGTTCTTC	TRBJ2-1	TRBD2	TRBV5-1	.
CAGPQRQGYGYTF	TGTGCCGGGCCACAAAGACAGGGCTATGGCTACACCTTC	TRBJ1-2	TRBD1	TRBV30	.
CASSELGQGTDTQYF	TGTGCCAGCAGTGAACTGGGACAGGGCACAGATACGCAGTATTTT	TRBJ2-3	TRBD1	TRBV2	few
CAWRHLGELFF	TGTGCCTGGAGGCATCTCGGGGAGCTGTTTTTT	TRBJ2-2	.	TRBV30	.
CASSEDRRTDTQYF	TGCGCCAGCAGTGAAGACAGACGCACAGATACGCAGTATTTT	TRBJ2-3	.	TRBV10-1	once
CASKPPTGAYEQYF	TGTGCCAGCAAACCTCCCACAGGGGCCTACGAGCAGTACTTC	TRBJ2-7	TRBD1	TRBV27	.
CASSFPWTGKKGYTF	TGTGCCAGCAGTTTTCCTTGGACAGGGAAAAAAGGTTACACCTTC	TRBJ1-2	TRBD1	TRBV11-2	few
CAWSVRTHSSGNTIYF	TGTGCCTGGAGTGTTCGGACACACAGCTCTGGAAACACCATATATTTT	TRBJ1-3	.	TRBV30	.
CASSVTGSGRAREQYF	TGTGCCAGCAGCGTGACCGGGAGCGGGAGGGCTCGGGAGCAGTACTTC	TRBJ2-7	TRBD2	TRBV9	.
CASSEWRFTEAFF	TGTGCCAGCAGTGAATGGAGGTTCACTGAAGCTTTCTTT	TRBJ1-1	.	TRBV2	few
CASSIAGTGNQPQHF	TGTGCCAGTAGTATAGCAGGGACAGGAAATCAGCCCCAGCATTTT	TRBJ1-5	TRBD1	TRBV19	.
CASSGGQGSTYYGYTF	TGTGCCAGCAGTGGGGGACAGGGTTCCACTTACTATGGCTACACCTTC	TRBJ1-2	TRBD1	TRBV2	.
CASSSLSHTEAFF	TGTGCCAGCAGCTCCCTCTCCCACACTGAAGCTTTCTTT	TRBJ1-1	.	TRBV6-5	.
CASSGRTSGSYEQYF	TGTGCCAGCAGCGGTAGGACTAGCGGCTCCTACGAGCAGTACTTC	TRBJ2-7	TRBD2	TRBV7-2	.
CAWSLGISYNEQFF	TGTGCCTGGAGCCTAGGGATATCCTACAATGAGCAGTTCTTC	TRBJ2-1	.	TRBV30	.
CASSIVDGGLAYGYTF	TGTGCCAGTAGTATAGTGGACGGGGGCTTGGCCTATGGCTACACCTTC	TRBJ1-2	.	TRBV19	.
CASSLDRGTNEKLFF	TGCGCCAGCAGCTTGGACAGGGGAACTAATGAAAAACTGTTTTTT	TRBJ1-4	TRBD1	TRBV5-1	.
CASSHRGGSNQPQHF	TGTGCCAGCAGTCACAGGGGGGGTAGCAATCAGCCCCAGCATTTT	TRBJ1-5	TRBD1	TRBV2	once
CASSGQGDNQPQHF	TGTGCCAGCAGCGGACAGGGGGACAATCAGCCCCAGCATTTT	TRBJ1-5	TRBD1	TRBV2	.
CASSPKGQGSDYGYTF	TGTGCCAGCTCACCAAAGGGACAGGGGTCGGACTATGGCTACACCTTC	TRBJ1-2	TRBD1	TRBV18	.
CASSATGGWNTGELFF	TGTGCCAGCTCAGCGACAGGGGGCTGGAACACCGGGGAGCTGTTTTTT	TRBJ2-2	TRBD1	TRBV18	.
CASSSGTSDYNEQFF	TGCGCCAGCAGCTCCGGGACTAGCGACTACAATGAGCAGTTCTTC	TRBJ2-1	TRBD2	TRBV5-1	.
CASSSTSGGAKNIQYF	TGTGCCAGCAGCTCTACTAGCGGGGGGGCCAAAAACATTCAGTACTTC	TRBJ2-4	TRBD2	TRBV7-2	.
CASSSTSVRGRETQYF	TGTGCCAGCAGTTCCACTTCTGTGAGGGGTCGAGAGACCCAGTACTTC	TRBJ2-5	.	TRBV27	.
CASSLREYNSPLHF	TGTGCCAGCAGTTTGAGGGAATATAATTCACCCCTCCACTTT	TRBJ1-6	.	TRBV27	.
CASSQYDLSSGNTIYF	TGTGCCAGCAGCCAATACGACCTTTCCTCTGGAAACACCATATATTTT	TRBJ1-3	.	TRBV14	.